Below, 20 T cell receptor beta chains from the same sample are listed, as sequenced in a study of Graves' ophthalmopathy and Graves' hyperthyroidism. Amplification of the TCR beta CDR3 regions used RNA transcripts (as template). Second-round multiplex PCR came after first-round RT-PCR with HTBI primers. TCRdb processed the multiplex PCR reads anew with MiXCR; each CDR3 protein has one entry. The repertoire holds hundreds of thousands of distinct CDR3 sequences, with about a fifth as singletons. Input material: peripheral blood. These receptors came from a woman under 30 with stable Graves' hyperthyroidism. Some clones in this sample may be carry-over from other donors' samples.

Many counts were recorded for this clonotype. V usage is TRBV7-3 and J usage is TRBJ1-1; the D gene is possibly TRBD1 (6 bases). This CDR3 is built from 17 residues. The V gene lost 1 base and the J gene lost 0 bases, with 15 bases spanning the gap. Per germline, CDR1 SGHTA and CDR2 FQGTGA. DNA for the CDR3: TGTGCCAGCAGCTTAATGTTTCCGGGGGCCCTGAACACTGAAGCTTTCTTT. Its translation is CASSLMFPGALNTEAFF.

The chain employs TRBV9 and TRBJ2-5; possible D gene TRBD2, 5 bases. The CDR3 runs to 14 residues. Trimming left V 4 bases short and J 2 bases short, with 12 bases between. Germline loops: CDR1 SGDLS, CDR2 YYNGEE. CDR3 region: CASSFRPGQETQYF. CDR3 in DNA: TGTGCCAGCAGCTTTCGGCCGGGGCAAGAGACCCAGTACTTC.

This clonotype came up many times. The genes are TRBV27 and TRBJ1-2; TRBD1 might be the D (5 bases). The CDR3 has 13 amino acids. Germline V gives CDR1 MNHEY, CDR2 SMNVEV (reference sequence). Between the trimmed V and J ends, which lost 6 bases and 8 bases, there was a span of 16 bases. CDR3 DNA: TGTGCCAGCAGCCCGGACCCCAGGGACGGCTACACCTTC. Encoded protein: CASSPDPRDGYTF.

A few counts support this clonotype. The V call is TRBV29-1, the J call TRBJ1-1; TRBD1 aligns across 7 bases. Germline V gives CDR1 SQVTM, CDR2 ANQGSEA. The CDR3 loop spans 13 amino acids. V shed 8 bases, J shed 0 bases, and the junction held 6 bases outside the gene matches. CDR3 bases: TGCAGCTACACGGGACAGCTGAACACTGAAGCTTTCTTT. Protein: CSYTGQLNTEAFF.

Worth noting for this clonotype: Mismatch with germline at one junction end may stem from a read error. This chain joins TRBV7-8 and TRBJ2-6; maybe TRBD1 (5 bases). Germline V gives CDR1 SGHVS, CDR2 FQNEAQ. This CDR3 has 14 amino acids. The CDR3 nucleotides are TGTGCCAGCAGCTCCAGCTCTGGGGCCAACGTCCTGAGTTTC. Its translation is CASSSSSGANVLSF.

Ten or more counts support this clonotype. The chain combines TRBV11-2 with TRBJ2-7, with a possible D match to TRBD2 (6 bases). Trimming left V 0 bases short and J 1 base short, with 10 bases between. Germline V CDR1 and CDR2: SGHAT, FQNNGV. The CDR3 loop spans 15 amino acids. For the CDR3, the DNA is TGTGCCAGCAGCTTAGAGGGCGGGGTATCCTACGAGCAGTACTTC. Translation: CASSLEGGVSYEQYF.

This clonotype was recorded at least ten times. The gene calls are TRBV2 and TRBJ2-6, with no clear D. Trimming cost V 5 bases and J 3 bases, with 2 bases left between them. In germline, CDR1 is SNHLY, CDR2 FYNNEI. This CDR3 is built from 12 residues. CDR3 DNA: TGTGCCAGCAGTTATGGGGCCAACGTCCTGACTTTC. Encoded protein: CASSYGANVLTF.

This clonotype was recorded a few times. The V call is TRBV29-1, the J call TRBJ2-5; 11 bases map to TRBD1. This CDR3 is 16 amino acids long. Trimming took 2 bases from V and 2 from J; bases not matched to a gene: 7. Germline loops: CDR1 SQVTM, CDR2 ANQGSEA. This CDR3 is CSVEWLRDRGQETQYF. Written as DNA, the CDR3 is TGCAGCGTTGAATGGTTACGGGACAGGGGGCAAGAGACCCAGTACTTC.

This clonotype was observed many times. CDR3: CATTVMREAFF. The CDR3, as DNA: TGTGCCACAACCGTGATGCGTGAAGCTTTCTTT. The V call is TRBV11-2, the J call TRBJ1-1; D gene ambiguous. CDR1 is SGHAT, CDR2 FQNNGV, per germline. The CDR3 is 11 amino acids. Trimming pared 10 bases from V and 7 bases from J, leaving 13 bases between. The entire variable domain, with the rest obtained from reference TRBV11-2 and TRBJ1-1, is as follows: EAGVAQSPRYKIIEKRQSVAFWCNPISGHATLYWYQQILGQGPKLLIQFQNNGVVDDSQLPKDRFSAERLKGVDSTLKIQPAKLEDSAVYLCATTVMREAFFGQGTRLTVV.

This clonotype was seen more than once but under ten times. V usage is TRBV3-1 and J usage is TRBJ2-5; D ambiguous. This CDR3 is 13 amino acids long. CDR1 and CDR2 from the germline V gene are LGHDT and YNNKEL (reference sequence). The V end lost 1 base, the J end lost 3 bases, and 6 bases lay between the germline ends. The CDR3 DNA follows: TGTGCCAGCAGCCAAGGACGGAAAGAGACCCAGTACTTC. Protein: CASSQGRKETQYF.

This clonotype occurred many times. The V gene is TRBV6-2 or TRBV6-3, the J gene TRBJ2-2; D may be TRBD1 (6 bases). V was cut by 6 bases and J by 8 bases, with 16 bases left in between. The CDR3 runs to 14 residues. Germline loops: CDR1 MNHEY, CDR2 SVGEGT. Written as DNA, the CDR3 is TGTGCCAGCAGCTCCGGACAGTACGGGGGGGAGCTGTTTTTT. Translated: CASSSGQYGGELFF.

This clonotype was observed many times. The chain recombines TRBV11-2 with TRBJ2-7; 8 bases line up with TRBD2. The germline V gene has CDR1 SGHAT and CDR2 FQNNGV. The CDR3 extends over 16 amino acids. V was pared by 3 bases and J by 0 bases, with 7 bases of the junction left unmatched. The CDR3 protein is CASSFKREGSSYEQYF. The DNA of the CDR3 is TGTGCCAGCAGCTTCAAACGGGAGGGAAGCTCCTACGAGCAGTACTTC.

There are a few counts of this clonotype. The J gene is TRBJ1-1, the V gene TRBV12-3 or TRBV12-4, with TRBD1 identical over 8 bases. Unmatched junction bases numbered 10, after V lost 6 bases and J lost 4 bases. The CDR3 covers 15 residues. This CDR3 is CASRGDRQGSTEAFF. The CDR3 DNA is TGTGCCAGCAGGGGGGACCGACAGGGGAGCACTGAAGCTTTCTTT.

This clonotype was observed a handful of times. V gene TRBV10-1 combines with J gene TRBJ2-7; 8 bases fit TRBD1. V was pared by 5 bases and J by 6 bases, with 6 bases of the junction left unmatched. Germline CDR1 reads WNHNN; CDR2 reads SYGVQD (reference sequence). CDR3 size: 13 residues. DNA of the CDR3: TGCGCCAGCAGTAGCAGGGGGCTTGCCGAGCAGTACTTC. This codes for CASSSRGLAEQYF.

The sample holds many counts of this clonotype. V is TRBV20-1 and J is TRBJ1-2; the match to TRBD1 covers 7 bases. Germline trimming cut 3 bases from V and 4 bases from J; bases unmatched to any gene: 5. CDR1 is DFQATT and CDR2 is SNEGSKA in the germline V gene (reference sequence). The CDR3 contains 13 residues. The CDR3 sequence: CSASGGQPYGYTF. The CDR3 nucleotides are TGCAGTGCTAGTGGGGGACAGCCCTATGGCTACACCTTC.

The chain links TRBV28 to TRBJ1-2, with 8 bases lining up with TRBD1. The CDR3 totals 14 residues. CDR1 is MDHEN, CDR2 SYDVKM, per germline. The V gene end was trimmed by 10 bases and the J gene end by 3 bases; junction bases not matched to a gene: 10. CDR3 residues: CATHGTGYDYGYTF. The CDR3 region has the DNA TGTGCCACCCACGGGACAGGTTACGACTATGGCTACACCTTC.

This chain connects TRBV29-1 to TRBJ2-2; TRBD2 might be the D (5 bases). The germline V gene encodes CDR1 SQVTM and CDR2 ANQGSEA. The CDR3 loop spans 12 amino acids. With 6 bases removed from V and 2 bases from J, the gap between germline ends came to 7 bases. The CDR3 reads CSVEGNTGELFF. CDR3 DNA sequence: TGCAGCGTCGAGGGAAACACCGGGGAGCTGTTTTTT.

In its sample, this clonotype was seen many times. One junction end disagrees with the germline gene, perhaps due to a read error. The J gene is TRBJ2-4, the V gene TRBV28; D remains unclear. The CDR3 runs 13 residues. Germline V CDR1 and CDR2: MDHEN, SYDVKM. The CDR3 is CASSFSTKNIKYF. The CDR3 DNA is TGTGCCAGCAGTTTTTCCACAAAAAACATTAAGTACTTC.

The chain has TRBV3-1 and TRBJ2-5; D gene unclear. The CDR3 covers 12 residues. CDR1 is LGHDT, CDR2 YNNKEL, per germline (reference sequence). The ends were cut back, 1 base at V and 13 bases at J, with 13 bases in the middle. CDR3 region: CASSQGPSTRYF. The CDR3 DNA sequence: TGTGCCAGCAGCCAAGGCCCATCCACCAGGTACTTC.

The chain is built from TRBV12-3 or TRBV12-4 and TRBJ1-2; D might be TRBD1 (6 bases). V was shortened by 5 bases and J by 3 bases, with 22 bases between the two germline ends. The CDR3 runs to 17 residues. This chain's CDR3 is CASSPGTWGILDYGYTF. The CDR3 DNA is TGTGCCAGCAGTCCCGGGACATGGGGGATTCTGGACTATGGCTACACCTTC.